Below, 18 T cell receptor beta chains from the same sample are listed, as sequenced in a study of PD-1 blockade in classical Hodgkin lymphoma. TCRdb's copy holds only in-frame clones and misses some; the assay was immunoSEQ multiplex PCR. Here the sample spans about 27,000 clones, approximately 80% being singletons. Following autologous stem cell transplantation, relapse occurred in every patient, and exposure to brentuximab vedotin varied. This material consisted of peripheral blood mononuclear cells (PBMCs), taken before the second cycle of nivolumab. The receptors stem from a human donor with classical Hodgkin lymphoma.

By its share, this clone is medium-sized. The DNA for the CDR3 is TGTGCCAGCAGCTTACCGCAGGGGGATGGCTACACCTTC. This translates into CASSLPQGDGYTF. The chain combines TRBV7-9 with TRBJ1-2; TRBD1 agrees at 7 bases. With V trimmed by 2 bases and J by 6 bases, 3 bases remained unmatched. This CDR3 spans 13 amino acids. Germline V CDR1 and CDR2: SEHNR, FQNEAQ (reference sequence).

The rearrangement joins TRBV6-5 to TRBJ2-7; possibly TRBD2 for D (6 bases). The CDR3 covers 16 residues. V was pared by 0 bases and J by 2 bases, with 14 bases between. Germline assignment: CDR1 MNHEY and CDR2 SVGAGI. In DNA form, the CDR3 reads TGTGCCAGCAGTTACTCGGGAGGCCCCCTCACCTACGAGCAGTACTTC. It yields the protein CASSYSGGPLTYEQYF.

This clone is a singleton in its sample. CDR3 residues: CASSASTGEYGYTF. The CDR3 DNA sequence: TGTGCCAGCAGCGCGTCGACAGGGGAGTATGGCTACACCTTC. The chain recombines TRBV9 with TRBJ1-2; 8 bases line up with TRBD1. CDR1 is SGDLS and CDR2 is YYNGEE in the germline V gene. The CDR3 has 14 residues. V gave up 3 bases and J gave up 5 bases; unmatched junction bases: 6. Full variable domain (missing parts from reference TRBV9 and TRBJ1-2): DSGVTQTPKHLITATGQRVTLRCSPRSGDLSVYWYQQSLDQGLQFLIQYYNGEERAKGNILERFSAQQFPDLHSELNLSSLELGDSALYFCASSASTGEYGYTFGSGTRLTVV.

The CDR3 spells CATSREVNTGELFF. For the CDR3, the DNA is TGTGCCACCAGCAGAGAGGTAAACACCGGGGAGCTGTTTTTT. The chain couples TRBV15 to TRBJ2-2, with D hard to call. The CDR3 sequence is 14 residues long. CDR1 LNHNV and CDR2 YYDKDF come from the germline V gene (reference sequence). Trimming removed 0 bases at V and 2 bases at J, with 4 bases between.

The V gene is TRBV4-2, the J gene TRBJ1-2, with 8 bases lining up with TRBD1. The CDR3 length is 15 residues. CDR1 and CDR2 from the germline V gene are LGHNA and YNFKEQ. J gave up 1 base and V 4 bases, and 5 bases lay outside the gene matches. CDR3 coding DNA: TGTGCCAGCAGCCCCACAGGGGGGGATAACTATGGCTACACCTTC. This gives the protein CASSPTGGDNYGYTF.

The chain combines TRBV6-1 with TRBJ2-5; TRBD1 is a possible D gene (5 bases). Matching the DNA end better, TRBJ2-7 makes the J call doubtful. Germline V gives CDR1 MNHNS, CDR2 SASEGT. This CDR3 spans 13 amino acids. In nucleotides, the CDR3 is TGTGCCAGCAGTGTGCAGGGCTCCTACGAGCAGTACTTC. Translation gives CASSVQGSYEQYF.

J is TRBJ2-7 and V is TRBV5-1, with D perhaps matching TRBD1 (6 bases). Germline assignment: CDR1 SGHRS and CDR2 YFSETQ. The CDR3 spans 15 residues. V was pared by 3 bases and J by 1 base, with 14 bases between. The CDR3 region is CASSSDGTFSYEQYF. For the CDR3, the DNA is TGCGCCAGCAGCTCAGACGGGACATTTTCCTACGAGCAGTACTTC.

DNA of the CDR3: TGTGCCAGCAGCTTAGGACAGAACAATGAGCAGTTCTTC. As protein: CASSLGQNNEQFF. The chain combines TRBV7-9 with TRBJ2-1; weak D call: TRBD1 (5 bases). The CDR3 contains 13 residues. V shed 1 base and J shed 5 bases, with 6 bases lying between them. In germline, CDR1 is SEHNR, CDR2 FQNEAQ (reference sequence).

The V call is TRBV7-2, the J call TRBJ2-5; D possibly corresponds to TRBD2 (6 bases). The tail of the sequence fits TRBJ2-7 better, so the J call may be wrong. The germline CDR1 and CDR2 sequences are SGHTA and FQGNSA. The CDR3 is made up of 13 amino acids. CDR3 region: CASSLLGLYEQYF. The CDR3 bases are TGTGCCAGCAGCCTCTTAGGACTATACGAGCAGTACTTC.

The V and J genes are TRBV6-5 and TRBJ2-7; 12 nucleotides line up with TRBD1. CDR3 size: 14 residues. Germline CDR1 and CDR2: MNHEY and SVGAGI. Trimming removed 6 bases from V and 5 bases from J; junction bases left unmatched: 5. DNA for the CDR3: TGTGCCAGCAGAGGGACAGGGGGCTCTCACGAGCAGTACTTC. It yields the protein CASRGTGGSHEQYF.

The rearrangement uses TRBV5-1 and TRBJ2-7; 7 nucleotides align to TRBD2. J was trimmed by 6 bases and V by 0 bases; bases with no gene match: 15. The CDR3 loop spans 17 amino acids. CDR1 and CDR2 from the germline V gene are SGHRS and YFSETQ. The CDR3 loop reads CASSLGPRGLPGGEQYF. The CDR3 DNA reads TGCGCCAGCAGCTTGGGGCCTCGGGGCCTCCCGGGGGGCGAGCAGTACTTC.

J is TRBJ1-2 and V is TRBV19, with D possibly being TRBD1 (6 bases). V gave up 5 bases and J gave up 7 bases, with 14 bases separating them. Germline CDR1 and CDR2: LNHDA and SQIVND (reference sequence). CDR3 length: 13 residues. CDR3 sequence: CASSSTDRSGYTF. CDR3 DNA sequence: TGTGCCAGTAGTTCCACGGACAGATCTGGCTACACCTTC.

This sequence joins TRBV6-5 and TRBJ2-5, with 7 bases identical to TRBD1. CDR3 length equals 13 residues. Germline assignment: CDR1 MNHEY and CDR2 SVGAGI. J lost 5 bases, V lost 7 bases, and 7 bases had no gene match. The CDR3 coding sequence is TGTGCCAGCAAGGGAGCAGGGGGTGAGACCCAGTACTTC. Translated: CASKGAGGETQYF.

The chain employs TRBV6-4 and TRBJ2-6, with D perhaps matching TRBD2 (6 bases). Between the trimmed V and J ends, which lost 3 bases and 0 bases, there was a span of 12 bases. The CDR3 contains 17 residues. Germline V gene sequence: CDR1 MRHNA, CDR2 SNTAGT. CDR3 region: CASSEVLGGSGANVLTF. The CDR3 DNA reads TGTGCCAGCAGTGAGGTCCTGGGGGGCTCTGGGGCCAACGTCCTGACTTTC.

The V and J genes are TRBV11-3 and TRBJ2-1; weak D call: TRBD1 (6 bases). The length of the CDR3 is 14 residues. Germline CDR1 is SGHNT and CDR2 is YENEEA. Trimming stripped 3 bases from V and 3 bases from J, with 9 bases between. CDR3 DNA sequence: TGTGCCAGCAGCTTCCCAGGGGACTACAATGAGCAGTTCTTC. Its translation is CASSFPGDYNEQFF.

This chain links TRBV19 with TRBJ2-7, with D unresolved. From germline, CDR1 is LNHDA and CDR2 SQIVND (reference sequence). The CDR3 length is 12 residues. Trimming removed 3 bases at V and 4 bases at J, with 7 bases between. The CDR3 region has the DNA TGTGCCAGTAGTATCTCAGGTTACGAGCAGTACTTC. It codes for CASSISGYEQYF.

This rearrangement joins TRBV19 to TRBJ1-5; 11 nucleotides line up with TRBD1. The CDR3 sequence is 15 residues long. CDR1 is LNHDA and CDR2 is SQIVND in the germline V gene (reference sequence). V gave up 4 bases and J gave up 4 bases; unmatched junction bases: 3. CDR3 loop: CASSRGQGENQPQHF. As DNA, the CDR3 is TGTGCCAGTAGTAGGGGACAGGGGGAAAATCAGCCCCAGCATTTT.

This clone was detected a few times. The J gene is TRBJ2-5, the V gene TRBV5-1; 7 bases fit TRBD1. Germline V gene data show CDR1 as SGHRS and CDR2 as YFSETQ. J was trimmed by 2 bases and V by 4 bases; bases with no gene match: 5. The CDR3 totals 14 residues. The CDR3 DNA is TGCGCCAGCAGCCGGGACAGTAGTCAAGAGACCCAGTACTTC. Translated: CASSRDSSQETQYF.